This TCR beta chain was captured by sequencing in a study of CD8 T cells in ankylosing spondylitis. General study results and limits: As reported, disease-linked clones showed significant enrichment in matched ankylosing spondylitis synovial fluid.

CDR3 length: 19 residues. Germline V gene lookup returns CDR1 MGHRA and CDR2 YSYEKL. Trimming took 2 bases from V and 0 from J, leaving 17 bases between them. Quantitative 5'-RACE was performed with molecular barcodes, and it yielded the TCR beta libraries. One entry per CDR3 protein, called by TCRdb with MiXCR from the 5' RACE reads. This table has 250,000 to 350,000 distinct CDR3 sequences, over 15% appearing once. As to this clonotype: Its matching antigen is unknown.

Sequenced material: blood, either unsorted or a sorted T cell fraction (not recorded which). This TCR derives from a male donor with ankylosing spondylitis or in good health (not recorded which). J is TRBJ2-6 and V is TRBV4-1; maybe TRBD1 (6 bases). The DNA of the CDR3 is TGCGCCAGCAGCCAATCATTGGACAGAATAAGCTCTGGGGCCAACGTCCTGACTTTC. It specifies CASSQSLDRISSGANVLTF.